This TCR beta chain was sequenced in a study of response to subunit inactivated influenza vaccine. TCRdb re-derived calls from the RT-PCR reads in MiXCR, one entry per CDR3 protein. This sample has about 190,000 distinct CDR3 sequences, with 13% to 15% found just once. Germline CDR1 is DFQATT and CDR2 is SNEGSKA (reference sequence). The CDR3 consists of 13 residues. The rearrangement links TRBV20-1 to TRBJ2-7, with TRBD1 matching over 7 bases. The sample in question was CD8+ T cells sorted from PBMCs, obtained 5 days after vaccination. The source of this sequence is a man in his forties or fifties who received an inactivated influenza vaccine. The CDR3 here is CRMTGPLSYEQYF. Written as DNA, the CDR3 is TGCAGGATGACAGGGCCCCTGTCCTACGAGCAGTACTTC.